These T cell receptor beta chains were read from a single sample in a study of OX40 agonist ivuxolimab in advanced cancers. Produced via immunoSEQ multiplex PCR; TCRdb's table is partial and in-frame only. The sample holds roughly 70,000 clones, 65% to 85% seen once. Here the sequenced sample was CD4+ or CD8+ T cells sorted from blood, taken in a trial of the OX40 agonist ivuxolimab. The receptors originated from an adult with an advanced solid tumor such as melanoma, head and neck, liver or kidney cancer. Both conserved end residues are part of each CDR3. The D gene is left open where the match is weak. Size tells how often a clone was seen (once, few, many) or the class of an expanded clone, and some rows leave it out.

DNA,CDR3,J,D,size,V
TGTGCCTGGAGCCGGGACAGGGGTGGTATGGCCGGGGAGCTGTTTTTT,CAWSRDRGGMAGELFF,TRBJ2-2,TRBD1,NA,TRBV30
TGTGCCAGTAGTACCAGACAGGGCACGGTACCCCAGCATTTT,CASSTRQGTVPQHF,TRBJ1-5,TRBD1,NA,TRBV19
TGTGCCAGCAGGATGGTGGACAGGGTGACAGATACGCAGTATTTT,CASRMVDRVTDTQYF,TRBJ2-3,TRBD1,NA,TRBV27
TGCGCCAGCAGCTTGGCCTTTCAAGAGACCCAGTACTTC,CASSLAFQETQYF,TRBJ2-5,NA,NA,TRBV5-1
TGTGCCAGCAGCCCATCGATGGGGTTTAGCACAGATACGCAGTATTTT,CASSPSMGFSTDTQYF,TRBJ2-3,NA,NA,TRBV6-4
TGTGCCAGCTCACTGTCGGACGGGGAGCTGTTTTTT,CASSLSDGELFF,TRBJ2-2,NA,NA,TRBV18
TGTGCCAGTAGTATCCCGGACAGGGGCTATGGCTACACCTTC,CASSIPDRGYGYTF,TRBJ1-2,TRBD1,NA,TRBV19
TGTGCCAGCACCAGAGGTGGGACAGGGGCCTACGAGCAGTACTTC,CASTRGGTGAYEQYF,TRBJ2-7,TRBD1,NA,TRBV6-1
TGTGCCAGCAGTCCCAGTGGGGGGCGGGTGGACTATGGCTACACCTTC,CASSPSGGRVDYGYTF,TRBJ1-2,NA,NA,TRBV7-2
TGTGCCAGCAGCCCCTTGACTAGCACGGACACCGGGGAGCTGTTTTTT,CASSPLTSTDTGELFF,TRBJ2-2,TRBD2,NA,TRBV11-3
TGCAGCGTCACATTGGGGTCTGGAAACACCATATATTTT,CSVTLGSGNTIYF,TRBJ1-3,NA,NA,TRBV29-1
TGCAGCGTTTCTTGGACAGGGGTGGGCACCGGGGAGCTGTTTTTT,CSVSWTGVGTGELFF,TRBJ2-2,TRBD1,NA,TRBV29-1
TGCGCCAGCAGCTTGAGTCTAGCGGGGGGATGGGAGACCCAGTACTTC,CASSLSLAGGWETQYF,TRBJ2-5,TRBD2,few,TRBV5-1
TGTGCCAGCAGTGGTACTGAAGCTTTCTTT,CASSGTEAFF,TRBJ1-1,NA,NA,TRBV6-1
TGCGCCAGCAGCTTGGGGACAGGGGGGGTCTCCCAGCATTTT,CASSLGTGGVSQHF,TRBJ1-5,TRBD1,NA,TRBV5-1
TGTGCCAGTAGTGTACTAGCGGGGGGGCTTGGGGAGCAGTACTTC,CASSVLAGGLGEQYF,TRBJ2-7,TRBD2,NA,TRBV19
TGTGCCAGCAGGAGCGACAGAAATAGCAATCAGCCCCAGCATTTT,CASRSDRNSNQPQHF,TRBJ1-5,NA,NA,TRBV6-5
TGTGCCAGTAGTATTGGTCCCAGCACACAAGAGACCCAGTACTTC,CASSIGPSTQETQYF,TRBJ2-5,NA,NA,TRBV19
TGTGCCAGCAGTGACTCCCTTAGCGCCTTC,CASSDSLSAF,TRBJ1-2,NA,NA,TRBV6-1
TGTGCCAGCAGTAGCAGGGGCAAGCAGCCCCAGCATTTT,CASSSRGKQPQHF,TRBJ1-5,NA,few,TRBV6-1
TGTGCCAGTTTCGCGCGCGGACAGGGGAACACTGAAGCTTTCTTT,CASFARGQGNTEAFF,TRBJ1-1,TRBD1,NA,TRBV19
TGTGCCAGCAGTCCACGGCACCACAATCAGCCCCAGCATTTT,CASSPRHHNQPQHF,TRBJ1-5,NA,NA,TRBV27
TGTGCCAGCAGGGGCCTCGGATACGAGCAGTACTTC,CASRGLGYEQYF,TRBJ2-7,NA,few,TRBV28
TGTGCCAGCAGCTTAGCATTAGGTACTGGAAACACCATATATTTT,CASSLALGTGNTIYF,TRBJ1-3,NA,NA,TRBV7-6
TGTGCCAGCAGCTTGGAGGGTCCCTCCTATGGCTACACCTTC,CASSLEGPSYGYTF,TRBJ1-2,NA,NA,TRBV5-4
TGTGCCAGCTGGCGGGACAGACGGTACGAGCAGTACTTC,CASWRDRRYEQYF,TRBJ2-7,NA,NA,TRBV6-1
TGTGCCAGCAGGATGCTAGAAGACGGGTATAATTCACCCCTCCACTTT,CASRMLEDGYNSPLHF,TRBJ1-6,NA,NA,TRBV27
TGTGCCAGCAGGGTGGGGGAGAACACTGAAGCTTTCTTT,CASRVGENTEAFF,TRBJ1-1,NA,NA,TRBV27
TGCGCCAGCAGCTCAACAGGGGCAGATACGCAGTATTTT,CASSSTGADTQYF,TRBJ2-3,TRBD1,NA,TRBV5-1
TGTGCCAGTAGTCCCACACCTGCAACTAATGAAAAACTGTTTTTT,CASSPTPATNEKLFF,TRBJ1-4,NA,NA,TRBV2
TGCGCCACCCCAAGAGGGGAGGAGACCCAGTACTTC,CATPRGEETQYF,TRBJ2-5,NA,NA,TRBV10-1
TGTGCCAGCAGCTGGGACAGGGGGCTTAGTAATTCACCCCTCCACTTT,CASSWDRGLSNSPLHF,TRBJ1-6,TRBD1,NA,TRBV5-4
TGTGCCAGCAGTTCTGGGAGGGGAGGGGGCCAGCACTACGAGCAGTACTTC,CASSSGRGGGQHYEQYF,TRBJ2-7,NA,NA,TRBV2
TGTGCCAGCAGCTTAGAAGGGGGGACTGAAGCTTTCTTT,CASSLEGGTEAFF,TRBJ1-1,NA,NA,TRBV11-2
TGTGCCAGCAGCTTAGAACCGGCGGACATTCAGTACTTC,CASSLEPADIQYF,TRBJ2-4,NA,NA,TRBV7-9
TGCAGCGTTGTTGGGACAGGGAATGAAAAACTGTTTTTT,CSVVGTGNEKLFF,TRBJ1-4,TRBD1,NA,TRBV29-1
TGTGCCAGCAGCGTCCGACAGAGCTCTGGAAACACCATATATTTT,CASSVRQSSGNTIYF,TRBJ1-3,NA,NA,TRBV7-9
TGTGCCAGCTCACCACCCTCAGTCCATGCCTACAATGAGCAGTTCTTC,CASSPPSVHAYNEQFF,TRBJ2-1,NA,NA,TRBV18
TGTGCCAGTAGTATAGCCGGGACAGGGGGTCCCTACGAGCAGTACTTC,CASSIAGTGGPYEQYF,TRBJ2-7,TRBD1,once,TRBV19
TGTGCCAGCAAGGGGGCTGGTAATGAAAAACTGTTTTTT,CASKGAGNEKLFF,TRBJ1-4,TRBD1,NA,TRBV2
TGTGCCAGCAGCTTCCGGGTCAATCAGCCCCAGCATTTT,CASSFRVNQPQHF,TRBJ1-5,NA,NA,TRBV7-6
TGCGCCACCTCCGGCGGAACAGTACTACAAGAGACCCAGTACTTC,CATSGGTVLQETQYF,TRBJ2-5,NA,NA,TRBV5-1
TGTGCCAGCAGCTCCCGGGACAGGGACTACGAGCAGTACTTC,CASSSRDRDYEQYF,TRBJ2-7,TRBD1,few,TRBV7-9
TGTGCCAGCAGAGAGGTCTCCACGGGGGCTTTCGGCTACACCTTC,CASREVSTGAFGYTF,TRBJ1-2,NA,few,TRBV6-5
TGTGCCAGCAGTCGGCCCTACCCTAGCAATCAGCCCCAGCATTTT,CASSRPYPSNQPQHF,TRBJ1-5,NA,few,TRBV25-1
TGTGCCAGCATCCCCAGCCTCCATCCCTACGAGCAGTACTTC,CASIPSLHPYEQYF,TRBJ2-7,NA,NA,TRBV28
TGTGCCAGCAGTTACTTGGGTTTTGGGAACACTGAAGCTTTCTTT,CASSYLGFGNTEAFF,TRBJ1-1,NA,NA,TRBV6-5
TGTGCCACCAGCAGAGATCGAGGGCCCGGTGAAAAACTGTTTTTT,CATSRDRGPGEKLFF,TRBJ1-4,NA,NA,TRBV15
TGTGCCTGGAGTGTACGAGGAGGGAGCAACGAGCAGTACTTC,CAWSVRGGSNEQYF,TRBJ2-7,NA,NA,TRBV30
TGTGCCAGCAGCCTTAGCCAGGTCTCTGGAAACACCATATATTTT,CASSLSQVSGNTIYF,TRBJ1-3,NA,NA,TRBV28
TGCGCCAGCAGCCCGATACCTGGGACCCTTTACGAGCAGTACTTC,CASSPIPGTLYEQYF,TRBJ2-7,NA,NA,TRBV5-1
TGTGCCAGCAGCGTAGCAAGCGTCCCATCCAATGAGCAGTTCTTC,CASSVASVPSNEQFF,TRBJ2-1,NA,NA,TRBV9
TGTGCCAGCAGACAGGGCTGGGGCTACACCTTC,CASRQGWGYTF,TRBJ1-2,NA,NA,TRBV6-5
TGTGCCAGCAGTGAAGCAGGGGGAAACACTGAAGCTTTCTTT,CASSEAGGNTEAFF,TRBJ1-1,TRBD1,NA,TRBV25-1
TGCGCCAGCAGATTAACAGGGGGCGACTATGGCTACACCTTC,CASRLTGGDYGYTF,TRBJ1-2,TRBD1,NA,TRBV5-1
TGTGCCAGCAGTGTCCGACTAGCGGGGGTGGGCAGCACAGATACGCAGTATTTT,CASSVRLAGVGSTDTQYF,TRBJ2-3,TRBD2,NA,TRBV2
TGTGCCAGCAGCTTCGGGAGGAACACTGAAGCTTTCTTT,CASSFGRNTEAFF,TRBJ1-1,NA,NA,TRBV6-5
TGTGCCAGCAGCTTCGTCGCATGGACAGGGGACTATGGCTACACCTTC,CASSFVAWTGDYGYTF,TRBJ1-2,TRBD1,few,TRBV5-6
TGTGCCAGCAGAACTACAGGGGCCTGGGGGCAGTACTTC,CASRTTGAWGQYF,TRBJ2-7,TRBD1,NA,TRBV6-1